This T cell receptor (beta chain) was retrieved from a study of T cells in Graves' hyperthyroidism and ophthalmopathy. Using RNA transcripts as the source, TCR beta CDR3 regions were amplified. The HTBI primer set served for first-round RT-PCR of the TCR CDR3. Via MiXCR, TCRdb re-called the multiplex PCR reads, giving one row per CDR3 protein. Altogether 200,000 to 300,000 distinct CDR3 sequences are present, over 15% being singletons, with the ten largest covering under 35%. The V gene lost 3 bases and the J gene lost 2 bases, with 13 bases spanning the gap. The CDR3 contains 15 residues. The germline V gene has CDR1 WNHNN and CDR2 SYGVQD (reference sequence). This clonotype was seen at least ten times.

This clonotype was sampled from a woman aged 18-35 years with Graves' ophthalmopathy. The sequenced material came from blood. The genes are TRBV10-1 and TRBJ1-2; maybe TRBD1 (5 bases). CDR3 amino acids: CASSDGTHGNYGYTF. Written as DNA, the CDR3 is TGCGCCAGCAGTGACGGGACGCACGGAAACTATGGCTACACCTTC.